Many counts were recorded for the clone carrying this T cell receptor (beta chain). Antigen specificity is unknown. With V trimmed by 4 bases and J by 5 bases, 7 bases remained unmatched. The CDR3 loop spans 15 amino acids. Germline CDR1 reads DFQATT; CDR2 reads SNEGSKA (reference sequence). The sample is drawn from a study of neurological immune-mediated disorders. 5'RACE with 10-nucleotide random UMIs generated the cDNA. TCRdb reanalysed the 5' RACE reads using MiXCR and keeps one entry per CDR3 protein. The sample includes some 83,000 distinct CDR3 sequences, 2% to 3% of them seen just once. Study-level results: The absence of shared CDR3 amino acid sequences among expanded clones across subjects suggests private repertoires in all groups.

This receptor was obtained from a woman aged 25 to 39 with multiple sclerosis. The sample consisted of PBMCs. The V and J genes are TRBV20-1 and TRBJ2-1; 11 positions agree with TRBD2. The CDR3: CSAILSTSGNNEQFF. The CDR3, as DNA: TGCAGTGCTATTCTTTCGACTAGCGGGAACAATGAGCAGTTCTTC.